This entry lists 26 T cell receptor beta chains sequenced from one sample in a study of radiotherapy plus CTLA-4 blockade in lung cancer. Here immunoSEQ multiplex PCR was the method, and the copy in TCRdb shows in-frame clones only, minus some. The profile shows 90,000 to 150,000 clones, 65% to 85% of them singletons. The sample in question was peripheral blood, obtained from a patient treated with radiotherapy plus ipilimumab. These receptors were collected from a human donor with non-small cell lung cancer who had a partial response to radiotherapy plus ipilimumab.

The rearrangement links TRBV9 to TRBJ2-2; tentative D call: TRBD2 (6 bases). Germline-derived CDR1 and CDR2 are SGDLS and YYNGEE. V shed 2 bases and J shed 6 bases, with 11 bases lying between them. The length of the CDR3 is 14 residues. CDR3 sequence (DNA): TGTGCCAGCAGCGTGGGACTCCCGCCCGGGGAGCTGTTTTTT. Translated: CASSVGLPPGELFF.

This chain joins TRBV5-1 and TRBJ2-1; 7 nucleotides line up with TRBD1. V was pared by 1 base and J by 10 bases, with 8 bases of the junction left unmatched. There are 14 residues in the CDR3. Germline values: CDR1 SGHRS, CDR2 YFSETQ. CDR3 sequence reads: CASSLSTGEWEQFF. The CDR3 nucleotides are TGCGCCAGCAGCTTGTCTACAGGGGAATGGGAGCAGTTCTTC.

The gene calls are TRBV6-5 and TRBJ1-3; D is unclear. This CDR3 region has 14 residues. Germline values: CDR1 MNHEY, CDR2 SVGAGI. Trimming shortened V by 4 bases and J by 4 bases, and 11 bases separated the two germline ends. DNA of the CDR3: TGTGCCAGCAGTTCACAAGCGCAGGGAAACACCATATATTTT. Its protein product is CASSSQAQGNTIYF.

V and J are TRBV5-1 and TRBJ2-7; TRBD2 aligns across 10 bases. The better agreement between TRBJ2-1 and the DNA end casts doubt on the J call. Germline lookup yields CDR1 SGHRS and CDR2 YFSETQ. This CDR3 spans 15 amino acids. The CDR3 nucleotides are TGCGCCAGCAGCTTGCCTAGCGGGAGCTCGGGTGAGCAGTTCTTC. Translated, it gives CASSLPSGSSGEQFF.

This clone was seen a single time. The chain uses TRBV30 and TRBJ1-1; 7 bases are shared with TRBD1. CDR3 length equals 13 residues. Germline V lookup: CDR1 GTSNPN, CDR2 SVGIG (reference sequence). Trimming cost V 3 bases and J 7 bases; bases outside gene matches: 8. This chain's CDR3 is CAWRGQNGVEAFF. The CDR3 nucleotides read TGTGCCTGGAGGGGACAGAACGGGGTTGAAGCTTTCTTT.

This chain uses TRBV5-1 with TRBJ2-5, with a weak D call TRBD1 (5 bases). TRBJ2-7 matches the DNA end more closely, so the J call is doubtful. Germline lookup yields CDR1 SGHRS and CDR2 YFSETQ. The CDR3 sequence is 13 residues long. The DNA of the CDR3 is TGCGCCAGCAGCTGGGCAGGGCCGGGCGAGCAGTACTTC. This translates into CASSWAGPGEQYF.

This chain uses TRBV6-1 with TRBJ1-5; 8 bases map to TRBD1. Germline V lookup: CDR1 MNHNS, CDR2 SASEGT. This CDR3 region has 13 residues. The CDR3 DNA sequence: TGTGGATCACAGGGGGTTAACAATCAGCCCCAGCATTTT. It translates to CGSQGVNNQPQHF.

CDR3 amino acids: CATSRDRAGANVLTF. As DNA, the CDR3 is TGTGCCACCAGCAGAGACAGGGCTGGGGCCAACGTCCTGACTTTC. J is TRBJ2-6 and V is TRBV15; TRBD1 is a possible D gene (5 bases). The CDR3 extends over 15 amino acids. Trimming took 0 bases from V and 2 from J, leaving 5 bases between them. Germline CDR1 reads LNHNV; CDR2 reads YYDKDF (reference sequence). Full variable domain (missing parts from reference TRBV15 and TRBJ2-6): DAMVIQNPRYQVTQFGKPVTLSCSQTLNHNVMYWYQQKSSQAPKLLFHYYDKDFNNEADTPDNFQSRRPNTSFCFLDIRSPGLGDTAMYLCATSRDRAGANVLTFGAGSRLTVL.

The chain uses TRBV11-2 and TRBJ1-2, with D hard to call. The CDR3 has 14 amino acids. From germline, CDR1 is SGHAT and CDR2 FQNNGV. Trimming cost V 4 bases and J 0 bases, with 9 bases left between them. CDR3 DNA: TGTGCCAGCAGCTATCTAACCTCTAACTATGGCTACACCTTC. This translates into CASSYLTSNYGYTF.

The V and J genes are TRBV28 and TRBJ2-7, with 11 bases matching TRBD2. V was clipped by 6 bases and J by 6 bases; unmatched bases: 7. The germline V gene encodes CDR1 MDHEN and CDR2 SYDVKM. The CDR3 has 14 residues. The DNA of the CDR3 is TGTGCCAGCAGAGTACTAGCGGGAGTGGTCGAGCAGTACTTC. Its translation: CASRVLAGVVEQYF.

Only a few counts were recorded for this clone. The chain couples TRBV6-6 to TRBJ2-7; possibly TRBD1 or TRBD2 for D (5 bases each). V was cut by 5 bases and J by 7 bases, with 15 bases left in between. The V gene's germline CDR1 is MNHNY and CDR2 SVGAGI (reference sequence). The CDR3 spans 13 residues. The CDR3 reads CASSAKSWGEQYV. CDR3 in DNA: TGTGCCAGCAGTGCCAAGAGCTGGGGGGAGCAGTACGTC.

The sample holds one count of this clone. The gene calls are TRBV4-2 and TRBJ2-2; tentatively, D is TRBD2 (5 bases). Per the germline V gene, CDR1 is LGHNA and CDR2 is YNFKEQ. This CDR3 has 14 amino acids. V lost 4 bases, J lost 0 bases, and 6 bases lay in between. CDR3 coding DNA: TGTGCCAGCAGCCGCGGGTCGAACACCGGGGAGCTGTTTTTT. Protein sequence: CASSRGSNTGELFF.

This chain connects TRBV18 to TRBJ2-1; the D is unclear. Germline V gene sequence: CDR1 KGHSH, CDR2 LQKENI. The CDR3 length is 16 residues. V was cut by 4 bases and J by 0 bases, with 13 bases left in between. CDR3 sequence (DNA): TGTGCCAGCTCACGTCAAATCCCTATCTCCTACAATGAGCAGTTCTTC. Its translation is CASSRQIPISYNEQFF.

About this clone: The sample holds other DNA sequences that translate to the same CDR3. V is TRBV19 and J is TRBJ2-2; TRBD2 is a possible D gene (5 bases). Germline V gene data show CDR1 as LNHDA and CDR2 as SQIVND (reference sequence). The CDR3 is 14 residues long. V lost 1 base and J lost 4, with 7 bases in between. The CDR3 bases are TGTGCCAGTAGTATAGGTGGGAGCACCGGGGAGCTGTTTTTT. Translating it yields CASSIGGSTGELFF.

This chain joins TRBV6-1 and TRBJ2-7, with 7 bases aligning to TRBD1. After removal of 1 base from V and 7 bases from J, the junction contained 10 bases not matched to a gene. CDR3 length: 15 residues. Germline V gives CDR1 MNHNS, CDR2 SASEGT. For the CDR3, the DNA is TGTGCCAGCAGTGAAGAGGGGACAGATCATGGGGAGCAGTACGTC. As protein: CASSEEGTDHGEQYV.

This chain uses TRBV25-1 with TRBJ1-2, with D tentatively TRBD1 (5 bases). This CDR3 has 13 residues. The germline gives CDR1 MGHDK, CDR2 SYGVNS. The germline V and J ends were trimmed by 3 bases and 8 bases, with 13 bases remaining between them. In nucleotides, the CDR3 is TGTGCCAGCAGTGACGCCGGCGCAGGGGGCTACACCTTC. Protein product: CASSDAGAGGYTF.

The genes are TRBV18 and TRBJ1-1; 8 bases match TRBD1. CDR1 is KGHSH, CDR2 LQKENI, per germline. The J segment lost 8 bases and the V segment lost 2 bases, leaving 7 bases of the junction unmatched. The length of the CDR3 is 14 residues. The CDR3 protein is CASSPISGTGEAFF. The CDR3 DNA is TGTGCCAGCTCACCAATTTCCGGGACAGGAGAAGCTTTCTTT. The variable domain in full, completed from reference TRBV18 and TRBJ1-1, reads NAGVMQNPRHLVRRRGQEARLRCSPMKGHSHVYWYRQLPEEGLKFMVYLQKENIIDESGMPKERFSAEFPKEGPSILRIQQVVRGDSAAYFCASSPISGTGEAFFGQGTRLTVV.

CDR3 region: CASSLVDSQETQYF. The CDR3 coding sequence is TGTGCCAGCAGCTTAGTGGACAGCCAAGAGACCCAGTACTTC. The V gene is TRBV7-6, the J gene TRBJ2-5, with D perhaps TRBD1 (6 bases). Germline V gene lookup returns CDR1 SGHVS and CDR2 FNYEAQ. The CDR3 length is 14 residues. The V end was cut by 1 base, the J end by 1 base, with 7 bases between.

This clone was found a few times. The genes are TRBV7-2 and TRBJ1-2, with 7 bases identical to TRBD1. CDR3 length: 16 residues. The V gene end was trimmed by 0 bases and the J gene end by 8 bases; junction bases not matched to a gene: 12. Germline loops: CDR1 SGHTA, CDR2 FQGNSA. CDR3 sequence: CASSLALDRAGRGYTF. DNA for the CDR3: TGTGCCAGCAGCTTAGCCTTAGACAGGGCCGGCCGGGGCTACACCTTC.

The chain couples TRBV7-8 to TRBJ2-7, with TRBD2 identical over 11 bases. Germline V gives CDR1 SGHVS, CDR2 FQNEAQ. The CDR3 runs 14 residues. After removal of 5 bases from V and 2 bases from J, the junction contained 2 bases not matched to a gene. CDR3 loop: CASSKLAGAYEQYV. CDR3 in DNA: TGTGCCAGCAGCAAACTAGCGGGAGCCTACGAGCAGTACGTC.

This chain joins TRBV28 and TRBJ2-3, with unresolved D. The CDR3 runs to 13 residues. Trimming stripped 5 bases from V and 5 bases from J, with 11 bases between. Per germline, CDR1 MDHEN and CDR2 SYDVKM. The CDR3 sequence is CASSSLQQDTQYF. CDR3 in DNA: TGTGCCAGCAGTAGCTTACAGCAAGATACGCAGTATTTT.

This chain links TRBV9 with TRBJ1-1; weak D call: TRBD1 (6 bases). The V gene's germline CDR1 is SGDLS and CDR2 YYNGEE. CDR3 size: 15 residues. The V gene lost 3 bases and the J gene lost 1 base, with 13 bases spanning the gap. Written as DNA, the CDR3 is TGTGCCAGCAGCGCCGGACAGAAGACGAACACTGAAGCTTTCTTT. The encoded protein is CASSAGQKTNTEAFF.

The table lists this clone with a few counts. The chain is built from TRBV6-5 and TRBJ2-6; 7 bases align to TRBD1. With V trimmed by 2 bases and J by 0 bases, 1 base remained unmatched. CDR1 and CDR2 (germline): MNHEY, SVGAGI. The CDR3 runs 16 residues. This chain's CDR3 is CASSYDRVSGANVLTF. CDR3 sequence (DNA): TGTGCCAGCAGTTACGACAGGGTCTCTGGGGCCAACGTCCTGACTTTC.

The chain recombines TRBV29-1 with TRBJ2-1; 10 nucleotides agree with TRBD2. CDR3 length: 15 residues. Trimming took 4 bases from V and 7 from J; bases not matched to a gene: 10. The V gene's germline CDR1 is SQVTM and CDR2 ANQGSEA. Here the CDR3 reads CSVGASGSYKNEQFF. DNA of the CDR3: TGCAGCGTTGGAGCTAGCGGGAGCTATAAGAATGAGCAGTTCTTC.

Turning to this clone: A read error may produce the germline difference seen at one junction end. The J gene is TRBJ1-4, the V gene TRBV4-1; possibly TRBD1 for D (5 bases). The length of the CDR3 is 15 residues. Germline V lookup: CDR1 MGHRA, CDR2 YSYEKL. The CDR3 DNA reads TGCGCCAGCAGACAAGACCCAGGGAGGGAAGAAAAACTGTTTTTT. This gives the protein CASRQDPGREEKLFF.

This rearrangement joins TRBV27 to TRBJ2-3, with a possible D match to TRBD2 (6 bases). Trimming took off 4 bases at V and 1 base at J, with 9 bases between the two ends. The germline V gene has CDR1 MNHEY and CDR2 SMNVEV (reference sequence). The CDR3 length is 14 residues. In nucleotides, the CDR3 is TGTGCCAGCAGTTCTGGGACTGGCACAGATACGCAGTATTTT. Protein product: CASSSGTGTDTQYF.